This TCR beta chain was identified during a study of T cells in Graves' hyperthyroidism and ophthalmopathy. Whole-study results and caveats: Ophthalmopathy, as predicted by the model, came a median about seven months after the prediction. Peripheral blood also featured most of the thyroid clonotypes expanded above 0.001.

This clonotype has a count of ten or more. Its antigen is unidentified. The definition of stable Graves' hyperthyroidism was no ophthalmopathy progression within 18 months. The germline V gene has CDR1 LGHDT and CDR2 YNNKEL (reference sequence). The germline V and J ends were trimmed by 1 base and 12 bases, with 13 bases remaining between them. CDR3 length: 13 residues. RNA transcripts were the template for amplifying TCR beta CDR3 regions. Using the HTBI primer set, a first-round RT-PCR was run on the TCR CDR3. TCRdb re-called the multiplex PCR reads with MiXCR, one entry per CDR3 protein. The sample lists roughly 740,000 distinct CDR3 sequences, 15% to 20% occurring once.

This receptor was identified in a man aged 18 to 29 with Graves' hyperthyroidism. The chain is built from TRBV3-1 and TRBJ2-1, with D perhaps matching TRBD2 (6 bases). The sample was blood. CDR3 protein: CASSQAGGLAQFF. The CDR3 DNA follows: TGTGCCAGCAGCCAAGCCGGAGGGCTAGCGCAGTTCTTC.